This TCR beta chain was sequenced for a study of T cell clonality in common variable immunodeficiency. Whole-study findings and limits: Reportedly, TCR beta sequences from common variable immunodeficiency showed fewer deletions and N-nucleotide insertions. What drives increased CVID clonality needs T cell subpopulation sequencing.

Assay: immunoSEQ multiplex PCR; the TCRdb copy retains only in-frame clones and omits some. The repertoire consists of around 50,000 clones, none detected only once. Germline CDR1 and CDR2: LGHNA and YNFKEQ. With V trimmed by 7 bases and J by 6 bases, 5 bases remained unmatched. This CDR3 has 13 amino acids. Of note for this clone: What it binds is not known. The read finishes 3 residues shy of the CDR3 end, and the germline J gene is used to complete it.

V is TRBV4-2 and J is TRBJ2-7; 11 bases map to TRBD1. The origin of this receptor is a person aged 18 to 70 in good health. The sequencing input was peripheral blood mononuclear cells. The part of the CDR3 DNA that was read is TGTGCCAGCACCCGGGACAGGGGGGCCGAG. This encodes CASTRDRGAE. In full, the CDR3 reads CASTRDRGAEQYF.